The text below deals with one TCR beta chain. These data belong to a study of blood T cell repertoires in COVID-19. This table comes from immunoSEQ multiplex PCR, and its TCRdb copy is limited to in-frame clones, with some not included. Of 100,000 or so clones listed, roughly four fifths are singletons. The V and J ends lost 7 bases and 5 bases, in that order; junction bases with no gene match: 4. Germline V lookup: CDR1 PRHDT, CDR2 FYEKMQ (reference sequence). The CDR3 runs 12 residues. The V call is TRBV13, the J call TRBJ2-5; 7 bases are a match to TRBD1. The sequence derives from a man between 60 and 70 years old with acute or convalescent COVID-19. Material: peripheral blood. The CDR3 DNA reads TGTGCCAGCAACAGGGGTCAGGAGACCCAGTACTTC. This encodes CASNRGQETQYF.